This T cell receptor beta chain appears in the sequencing data of a study of CD8 T cells in ankylosing spondylitis. TCRdb reprocessed the 5' RACE reads via MiXCR and lists one record per CDR3 protein. This table has 200,000 to 250,000 distinct CDR3 sequences, 8% to 9% appearing once. V lost 5 bases, J lost 1 base, and 18 bases lay in between. Germline CDR1 reads SEHNR; CDR2 reads FQNEAQ (reference sequence). The CDR3 length is 16 residues. In its sample, this clonotype was seen a few times. Its antigen is undetermined. Study observations and caveats: Characteristic of ankylosing spondylitis blood, it appeared, was a TCR beta motif comprising eight highly homologous variants. Matched ankylosing spondylitis synovial fluid reportedly contained a significantly enriched population of disease-linked clones.

The origin of this receptor is a female donor with ankylosing spondylitis or in good health (not recorded which). Source material: blood, either unsorted or a sorted T cell fraction (not recorded which). This chain joins TRBV7-9 and TRBJ2-7, with D perhaps TRBD1 (5 bases). CDR3 loop: CASSPRGPTNSYEQYF. CDR3 coding DNA: TGTGCCAGCAGCCCAAGGGGTCCGACCAATTCCTACGAGCAGTACTTC.